Shown below are 24 T cell receptor beta chains from a single sample sequenced in a study of cytomegalovirus exposure and HLA in healthy donors. Clones were read by immunoSEQ multiplex PCR, and TCRdb kept only the in-frame ones, dropping some. The table lists some 140,000 clones, approximately 86% of them singletons. Sequencing input: PBMCs. Receptors originate from a man aged 18 to 30 in good health and CMV-seropositive.

CDR3 coding DNA: TGTGCCAGCAGTTTAGGGGGGACAGGGGAGCAGTACTTC. It encodes CASSLGGTGEQYF. V gene TRBV27 combines with J gene TRBJ2-7; 9 nucleotides line up with TRBD1. Losses at the gene ends were 2 bases for V and 7 bases for J; bases not matched to a gene: 3. The V gene's germline CDR1 is MNHEY and CDR2 SMNVEV (reference sequence). The CDR3 is 13 amino acids.

This clone is a singleton in its sample. The chain combines TRBV5-4 with TRBJ1-2; 9 nucleotides agree with TRBD1. Germline V lookup: CDR1 SGHNT, CDR2 YYREEE (reference sequence). V lost 0 bases to trimming and J lost 8 bases; unmatched junction nucleotides: 14. The CDR3 covers 17 residues. CDR3 nucleotides: TGTGCCAGCAGCTTGGTCGGAACAGGGGGCAACCTAGGCGGCTACACCTTC. Amino acids: CASSLVGTGGNLGGYTF.

The chain carries TRBV6-5 and TRBJ2-7, with 7 nucleotides matching TRBD2. After removal of 4 bases from V and 5 bases from J, the junction contained 11 bases not matched to a gene. This CDR3 is 15 amino acids long. Germline CDR1 reads MNHEY; CDR2 reads SVGAGI. CDR3 in amino acids: CASSFETSTRNEQYF. In DNA form, the CDR3 reads TGTGCCAGCAGTTTCGAGACTAGCACCCGAAACGAGCAGTACTTC.

Comments on this clone: Other nucleotide sequences from this sample produce the same CDR3. This chain connects TRBV15 to TRBJ1-2; D not certain. Germline V gene lookup returns CDR1 LNHNV and CDR2 YYDKDF (reference sequence). The CDR3 totals 14 residues. V shed 3 bases and J shed 2 bases, with 10 bases lying between them. The CDR3: CATSSSLENYGYTF. The CDR3 bases are TGTGCCACCAGCAGTAGCCTGGAAAACTATGGCTACACCTTC.

The chain is built from TRBV5-6 and TRBJ2-7; TRBD1 might be the D (6 bases). The V end was cut by 4 bases, the J end by 5 bases, with 19 bases between. Germline-derived CDR1 and CDR2 are SGHDT and YYEEEE. There are 15 residues in the CDR3. The CDR3 bases are TGTGCCAGCAGCCCCAGGGGTGGGTCTCAGGACGAGCAGTACTTC. It specifies CASSPRGGSQDEQYF.

This clone was seen more than once but under ten times. The chain carries TRBV4-3 and TRBJ2-1; D perhaps matches TRBD2 (7 bases). The CDR3 is 16 amino acids. Trimming shortened V by 7 bases and J by 0 bases, and 16 bases separated the two germline ends. Germline V gene data show CDR1 as LGHNA and CDR2 as YSLEER. In DNA, the CDR3 is TGCGCCAGCAAAGGCCGCGGGGGCCCCTCCTACAATGAGCAGTTCTTC. It is translated as CASKGRGGPSYNEQFF.

This chain connects TRBV19 to TRBJ2-7, with TRBD1 matching over 10 bases. Germline lookup yields CDR1 LNHDA and CDR2 SQIVND (reference sequence). This CDR3 has 16 amino acids. Losses at the gene ends were 6 bases for V and 2 bases for J; bases not matched to a gene: 10. CDR3 protein: CASSSGAGTGAYEQYF. The CDR3 nucleotides read TGTGCCAGTAGCTCGGGGGCCGGGACAGGGGCCTACGAGCAGTACTTC.

The chain links TRBV19 to TRBJ1-5; the D is unclear. Trimming shortened V by 3 bases and J by 1 base, and 7 bases separated the two germline ends. CDR3 length: 14 amino acids. Germline V lookup: CDR1 LNHDA, CDR2 SQIVND (reference sequence). The chain's CDR3 is CASSISESNQPQHF. DNA of the CDR3: TGTGCCAGTAGTATTTCCGAGAGCAATCAGCCCCAGCATTTT. Drawing the rest from reference TRBV19 and TRBJ1-5, the complete variable domain is DGGITQSPKYLFRKEGQNVTLSCEQNLNHDAMYWYRQDPGQGLRLIYYSQIVNDFQKGDIAEGYSVSREKKESFPLTVTSAQKNPTAFYLCASSISESNQPQHFGDGTRLSIL.

This clone was counted between two and nine times. This rearrangement joins TRBV6-4 to TRBJ2-2; TRBD2 agrees at 12 bases. V gave up 0 bases and J gave up 7 bases; unmatched junction bases: 0. CDR3 length: 15 residues. Germline CDR1 reads MRHNA; CDR2 reads SNTAGT. CDR3 loop: CASSDSTSGGGELFF. DNA of the CDR3: TGTGCCAGCAGTGACTCGACTAGCGGGGGCGGGGAGCTGTTTTTT.

The gene calls are TRBV4-3 and TRBJ1-1; 8 bases agree with TRBD1. There are 18 residues in the CDR3. In germline, CDR1 is LGHNA, CDR2 YSLEER. J lost 3 bases, V lost 1 base, and 13 bases had no gene match. CDR3: CASSQGQMQGAMDTEAFF. CDR3 nucleotide sequence: TGCGCCAGCAGCCAAGGGCAGATGCAGGGGGCCATGGACACTGAAGCTTTCTTT.

The J gene is TRBJ2-5, the V gene TRBV30; TRBD1 aligns across 9 bases. Germline assignment: CDR1 GTSNPN and CDR2 SVGIG (reference sequence). V shed 5 bases and J 5 bases; nucleotides not matched to a gene: 6. The CDR3 has 13 amino acids. CDR3 bases: TGTGCCTGGGCCGGGACAGGGAAGGAGACCCAGTACTTC. This codes for CAWAGTGKETQYF.

This clone showed up just once. This chain connects TRBV19 to TRBJ1-2; TRBD1 aligns across 10 bases. The J segment lost 2 bases and the V segment lost 6 bases, leaving 6 bases of the junction unmatched. The CDR3 spans 15 residues. Germline assignment: CDR1 LNHDA and CDR2 SQIVND (reference sequence). The CDR3 sequence: CASRVGQGDNYGYTF. CDR3 in DNA: TGTGCCAGTAGAGTTGGACAGGGGGACAACTATGGCTACACCTTC. The variable domain in full, completed from reference TRBV19 and TRBJ1-2, reads DGGITQSPKYLFRKEGQNVTLSCEQNLNHDAMYWYRQDPGQGLRLIYYSQIVNDFQKGDIAEGYSVSREKKESFPLTVTSAQKNPTAFYLCASRVGQGDNYGYTFGSGTRLTVV.

The chain joins TRBV7-9 to TRBJ2-5, with a weak D call TRBD1 (6 bases). CDR3 length: 15 amino acids. CDR1 and CDR2 (germline): SEHNR, FQNEAQ (reference sequence). V lost 5 bases and J 0 bases, leaving 13 bases between the germline ends. The DNA for the CDR3 is TGTGCCAGCAGCCGTACCACAGGGTACCAAGAGACCCAGTACTTC. Translated: CASSRTTGYQETQYF. Complete variable domain (other parts from reference TRBV7-9 and TRBJ2-5): DTGVSQNPRHKITKRGQNVTFRCDPISEHNRLYWYRQTLGQGPEFLTYFQNEAQLEKSRLLSDRFSAERPKGSFSTLEIQRTEQGDSAMYLCASSRTTGYQETQYFGPGTRLLVL.

The genes are TRBV7-6 and TRBJ2-7, with 9 nucleotides matching TRBD1. This CDR3 region has 14 residues. Germline assignment: CDR1 SGHVS and CDR2 FNYEAQ. V lost 5 bases, J lost 0 bases, and 2 bases stayed unmatched. The CDR3 reads CASSHRGLSYEQYF. CDR3 coding DNA: TGTGCCAGCAGCCACAGGGGGCTCTCCTACGAGCAGTACTTC. The entire variable domain, with the rest obtained from reference TRBV7-6 and TRBJ2-7, is as follows: GAGVSQSPRYKVTKRGQDVALRCDPISGHVSLYWYRQALGQGPEFLTYFNYEAQQDKSGLPNDRFSAERPEGSISTLTIQRTEQRDSAMYRCASSHRGLSYEQYFGPGTRLTVT.

The chain combines TRBV7-3 with TRBJ2-1; 8 nucleotides match TRBD2. CDR1 and CDR2 (germline): SGHTA, FQGTGA. V shed 4 bases, J shed 4 bases, and the junction held 3 bases outside the gene matches. This CDR3 contains 14 residues. The CDR3 region has the DNA TGTGCCAGCAGCTCCCGCGGGGGGTACAATGAGCAGTTCTTC. Its translation: CASSSRGGYNEQFF.

The V call is TRBV21-1, the J call TRBJ2-1; no check of the table's D call, TRBD1, against the DNA was made. TRBV21-1 is deemed a pseudogene. The CDR3 runs to 16 residues. The CDR3 DNA is TGTGCCAGCAGACCTCGGACAGAACGCTTTTACAATGAGCAGTTCTTC. Encoded protein: CASRPRTERFYNEQFF.

V is TRBV28 and J is TRBJ2-7, with 8 bases identical to TRBD2. The CDR3 totals 14 residues. Germline CDR1 MDHEN, CDR2 SYDVKM. V dropped 7 bases and J dropped 5; count of bases not matched to a gene: 10. CDR3 nucleotides: TGTGCCAGCACCTCCCTCGGGAGGGCCGACGAGCAGTACTTC. Amino acids: CASTSLGRADEQYF.

This clone has a single count. The chain is built from TRBV6-5 and TRBJ2-1; 7 bases fit TRBD2. The germline CDR1 and CDR2 sequences are MNHEY and SVGAGI. The CDR3 extends over 14 amino acids. V dropped 5 bases and J dropped 9; count of bases not matched to a gene: 10. CDR3 protein: CASSLGAGAGEQFF. CDR3 nucleotides: TGTGCCAGCAGTCTCGGCGCGGGAGCGGGTGAGCAGTTCTTC.

V and J are TRBV5-1 and TRBJ1-2; no clear D. The CDR3 has 13 amino acids. V was pared by 0 bases and J by 8 bases, with 11 bases between. Per germline, CDR1 SGHRS and CDR2 YFSETQ. The CDR3 here is CASSLAGFSGYTF. As DNA, the CDR3 is TGCGCCAGCAGCTTGGCGGGGTTTAGCGGCTACACCTTC.

The chain is built from TRBV5-1 and TRBJ2-4; 10 bases are a match to TRBD2. The CDR3 spans 16 residues. Germline values: CDR1 SGHRS, CDR2 YFSETQ. Trimming removed 2 bases from V and 2 bases from J; junction bases left unmatched: 4. CDR3 residues: CASSLLAGNSKNIQYF. CDR3 bases: TGCGCCAGCAGCTTACTAGCGGGAAACTCCAAAAACATTCAGTACTTC.

This clone showed up just once. The chain combines TRBV6-6 with TRBJ2-2, with TRBD2 identical over 7 bases. The CDR3 has 15 amino acids. The V gene's germline CDR1 is MNHNY and CDR2 SVGAGI (reference sequence). The J segment lost 5 bases and the V segment lost 1 base, leaving 4 bases of the junction unmatched. The CDR3 protein is CASSYYGGGTGELFF. Written as DNA, the CDR3 is TGTGCCAGCAGTTACTACGGGGGAGGGACCGGGGAGCTGTTTTTT.

The J gene is TRBJ2-7, the V gene TRBV5-6; the match to TRBD1 covers 9 bases. Germline V gives CDR1 SGHDT, CDR2 YYEEEE. Trimming removed 2 bases from V and 7 bases from J; junction bases left unmatched: 13. The CDR3 length is 16 residues. CDR3 residues: CASSFPTGTGFREQYF. The DNA of the CDR3 is TGTGCCAGCAGCTTCCCGACCGGGACAGGGTTTCGTGAGCAGTACTTC.

This clone showed up just a few times. This sequence joins TRBV9 and TRBJ1-6, with unresolved D. The V and J ends lost 0 bases and 6 bases respectively, with 4 bases between them. Germline CDR1 is SGDLS and CDR2 is YYNGEE. The CDR3 has 13 amino acids. The CDR3 region has the DNA TGTGCCAGCAGCGTAGCAATTAATTCACCCCTCCACTTT. Translated: CASSVAINSPLHF.

The J gene is TRBJ2-3, the V gene TRBV19; 14 nucleotides match TRBD2. CDR1 is LNHDA, CDR2 SQIVND, per germline (reference sequence). V shed 6 bases, J shed 3 bases, and the junction held 2 bases outside the gene matches. The CDR3 has 15 amino acids. The CDR3, as DNA: TGTGCCAGTAGGGGGACTAGCGGGAGAACAGATACGCAGTATTTT. Its protein is CASRGTSGRTDTQYF.